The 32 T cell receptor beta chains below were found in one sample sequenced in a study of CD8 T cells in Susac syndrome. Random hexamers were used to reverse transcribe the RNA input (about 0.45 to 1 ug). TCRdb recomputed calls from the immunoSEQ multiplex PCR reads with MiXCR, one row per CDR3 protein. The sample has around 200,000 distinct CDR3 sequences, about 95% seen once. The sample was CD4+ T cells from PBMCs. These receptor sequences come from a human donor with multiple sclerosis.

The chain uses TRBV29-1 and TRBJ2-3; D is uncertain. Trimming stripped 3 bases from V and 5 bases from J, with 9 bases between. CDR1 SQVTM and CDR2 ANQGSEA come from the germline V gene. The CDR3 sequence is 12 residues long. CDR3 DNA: TGCAGCGTTGAGGTTTTGGGAGATACGCAGTATTTT. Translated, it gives CSVEVLGDTQYF.

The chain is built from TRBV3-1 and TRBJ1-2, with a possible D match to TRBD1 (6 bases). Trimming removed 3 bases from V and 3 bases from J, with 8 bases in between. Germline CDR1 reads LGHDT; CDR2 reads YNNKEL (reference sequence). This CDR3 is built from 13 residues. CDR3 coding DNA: TGTGCCAGCAGCCAGGGGGCGGACTATGGCTACACCTTC. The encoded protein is CASSQGADYGYTF.

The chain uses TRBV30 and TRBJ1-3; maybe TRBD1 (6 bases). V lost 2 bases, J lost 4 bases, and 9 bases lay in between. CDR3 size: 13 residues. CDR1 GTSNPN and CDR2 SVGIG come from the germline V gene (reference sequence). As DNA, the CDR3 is TGTGCCTGGAGTACAGGGCTCGGAAACACCATATATTTT. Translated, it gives CAWSTGLGNTIYF. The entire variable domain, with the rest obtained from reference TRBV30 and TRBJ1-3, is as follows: SQTIHQWPATLVQPVGSPLSLECTVEGTSNPNLYWYRQAAGRGLQLLFYSVGIGQISSEVPQNLSASRPQDRQFILSSKKLLLSDSGFYLCAWSTGLGNTIYFGEGSWLTVV.

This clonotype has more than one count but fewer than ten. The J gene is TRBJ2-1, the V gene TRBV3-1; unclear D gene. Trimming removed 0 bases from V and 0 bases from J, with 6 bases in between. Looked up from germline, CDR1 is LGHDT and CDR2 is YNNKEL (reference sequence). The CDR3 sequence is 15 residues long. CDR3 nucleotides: TGTGCCAGCAGCCAAGATACGGGCTCCTACAATGAGCAGTTCTTC. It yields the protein CASSQDTGSYNEQFF.

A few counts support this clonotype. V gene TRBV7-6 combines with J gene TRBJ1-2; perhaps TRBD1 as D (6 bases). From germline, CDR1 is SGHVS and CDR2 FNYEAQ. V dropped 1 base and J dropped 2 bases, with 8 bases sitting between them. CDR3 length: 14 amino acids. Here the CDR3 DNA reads TGTGCCAGCAGCTTAGGGACAGACAACTATGGCTACACCTTC. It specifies CASSLGTDNYGYTF.

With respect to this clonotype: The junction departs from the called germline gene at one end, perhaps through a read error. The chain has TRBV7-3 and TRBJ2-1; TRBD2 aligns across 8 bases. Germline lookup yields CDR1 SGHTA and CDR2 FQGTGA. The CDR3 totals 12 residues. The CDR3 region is CASSLSGGPLLF. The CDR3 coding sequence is TGTGCCAGCAGCTTAAGCGGGGGGCCTCTTCTCTTC. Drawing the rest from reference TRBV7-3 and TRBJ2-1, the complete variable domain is GAGVSQTPSNKVTEKGKYVELRCDPISGHTALYWYRQSLGQGPEFLIYFQGTGAADDSGLPNDRFFAVRPEGSVSTLKIQRTERGDSAVYLCASSLSGGPLLFGPGTRLTVL.

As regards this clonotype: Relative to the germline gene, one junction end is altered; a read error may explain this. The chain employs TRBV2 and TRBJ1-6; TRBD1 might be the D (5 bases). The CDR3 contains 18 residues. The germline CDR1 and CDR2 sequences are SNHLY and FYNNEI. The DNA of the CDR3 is TGTGCCAGCGGTGAGACTAACACGGGGGGGACCTCACGGTCACCCCTCCACTTT. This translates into CASGETNTGGTSRSPLHF.

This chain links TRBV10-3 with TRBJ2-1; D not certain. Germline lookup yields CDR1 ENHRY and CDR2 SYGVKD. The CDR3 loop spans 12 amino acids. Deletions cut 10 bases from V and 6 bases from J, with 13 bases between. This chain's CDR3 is CATGTQLNEQFF. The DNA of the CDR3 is TGTGCCACCGGAACACAGCTCAATGAGCAGTTCTTC.

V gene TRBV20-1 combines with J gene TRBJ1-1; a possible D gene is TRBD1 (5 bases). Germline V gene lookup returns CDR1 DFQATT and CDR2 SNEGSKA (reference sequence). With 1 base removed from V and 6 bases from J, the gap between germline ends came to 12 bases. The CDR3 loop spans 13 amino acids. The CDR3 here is CSARVRSGAEAFF. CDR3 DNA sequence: TGCAGTGCTAGAGTGAGGTCGGGGGCTGAAGCTTTCTTT.

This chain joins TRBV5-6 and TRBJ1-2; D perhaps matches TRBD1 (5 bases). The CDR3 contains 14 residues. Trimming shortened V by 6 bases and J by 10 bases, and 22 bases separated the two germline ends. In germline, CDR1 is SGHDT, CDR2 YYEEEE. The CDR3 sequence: CASTLPPRGGDYTF. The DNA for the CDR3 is TGTGCCAGCACCCTTCCCCCCCGGGGGGGAGACTACACCTTC.

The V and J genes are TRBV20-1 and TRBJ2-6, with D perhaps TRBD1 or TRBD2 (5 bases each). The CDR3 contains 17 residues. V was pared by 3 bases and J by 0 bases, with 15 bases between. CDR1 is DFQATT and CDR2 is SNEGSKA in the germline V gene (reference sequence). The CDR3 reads CSARVVLGDSGANVLTF. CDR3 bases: TGCAGTGCTAGGGTTGTACTGGGGGACTCTGGGGCCAACGTCCTGACTTTC.

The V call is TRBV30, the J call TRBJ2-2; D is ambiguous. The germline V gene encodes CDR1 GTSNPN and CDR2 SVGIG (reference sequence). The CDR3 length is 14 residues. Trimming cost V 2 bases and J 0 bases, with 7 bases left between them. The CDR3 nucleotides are TGTGCCTGGAGTATTGGCGCGAACACCGGGGAGCTGTTTTTT. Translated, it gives CAWSIGANTGELFF.

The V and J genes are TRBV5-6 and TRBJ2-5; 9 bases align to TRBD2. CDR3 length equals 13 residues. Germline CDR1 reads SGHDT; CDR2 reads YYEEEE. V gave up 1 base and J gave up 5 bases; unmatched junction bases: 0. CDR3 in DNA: TGTGCCAGCAGCTTGCTAGCGGGGGAGACCCAGTACTTC. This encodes CASSLLAGETQYF.

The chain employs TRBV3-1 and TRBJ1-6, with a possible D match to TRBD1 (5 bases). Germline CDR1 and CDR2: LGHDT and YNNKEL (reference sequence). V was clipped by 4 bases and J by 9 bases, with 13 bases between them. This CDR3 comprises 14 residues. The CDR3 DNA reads TGTGCCAGCAGCCTTACTGACAGAAGTTCACCCCTCCACTTT. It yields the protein CASSLTDRSSPLHF.

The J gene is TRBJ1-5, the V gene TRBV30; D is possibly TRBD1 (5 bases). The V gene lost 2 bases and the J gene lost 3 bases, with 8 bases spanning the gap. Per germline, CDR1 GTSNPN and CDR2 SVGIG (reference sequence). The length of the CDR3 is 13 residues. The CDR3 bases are TGTGCCTGGAGTCCGGGGGACAATCAGCCCCAGCATTTT. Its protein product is CAWSPGDNQPQHF.

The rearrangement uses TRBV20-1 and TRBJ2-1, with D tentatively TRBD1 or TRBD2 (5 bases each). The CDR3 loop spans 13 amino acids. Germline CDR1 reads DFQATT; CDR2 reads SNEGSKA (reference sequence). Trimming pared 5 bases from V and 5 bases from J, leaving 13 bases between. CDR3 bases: TGCAGTGCTTTCCTACTGGGGGACAATGAGCAGTTCTTC. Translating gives CSAFLLGDNEQFF.

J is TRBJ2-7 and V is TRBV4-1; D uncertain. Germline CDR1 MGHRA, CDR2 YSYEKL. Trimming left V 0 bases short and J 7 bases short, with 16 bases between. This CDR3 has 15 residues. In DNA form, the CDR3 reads TGCGCCAGCAGCCAAGATCTAATCTTCCTTACAGAGCAGTACTTC. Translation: CASSQDLIFLTEQYF.

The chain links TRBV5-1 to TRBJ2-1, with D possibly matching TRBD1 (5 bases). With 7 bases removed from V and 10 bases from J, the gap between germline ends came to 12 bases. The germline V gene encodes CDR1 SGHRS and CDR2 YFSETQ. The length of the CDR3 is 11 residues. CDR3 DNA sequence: TGCGCCAGCGGGGCCGGATTCGAGCAGTTCTTC. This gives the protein CASGAGFEQFF.

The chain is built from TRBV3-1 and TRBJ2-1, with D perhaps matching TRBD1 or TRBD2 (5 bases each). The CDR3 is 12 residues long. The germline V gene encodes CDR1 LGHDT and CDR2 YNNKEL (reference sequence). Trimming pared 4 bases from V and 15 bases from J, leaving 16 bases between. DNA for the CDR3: TGTGCCAGCAGCCCGCAAACGGGGCCAGCGTTCTTC. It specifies CASSPQTGPAFF.

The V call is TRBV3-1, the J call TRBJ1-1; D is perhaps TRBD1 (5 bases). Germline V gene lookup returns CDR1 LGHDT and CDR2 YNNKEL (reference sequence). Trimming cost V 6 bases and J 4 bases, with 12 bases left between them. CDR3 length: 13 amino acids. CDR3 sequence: CASSGSGGTEAFF. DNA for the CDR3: TGTGCCAGCAGTGGGAGTGGGGGCACTGAAGCTTTCTTT.

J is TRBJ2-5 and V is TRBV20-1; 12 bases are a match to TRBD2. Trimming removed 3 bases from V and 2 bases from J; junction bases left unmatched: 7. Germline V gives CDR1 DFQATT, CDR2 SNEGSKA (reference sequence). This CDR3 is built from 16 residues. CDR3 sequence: CSASPLLAGGQETQYF. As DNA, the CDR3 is TGCAGTGCTAGTCCCCTCCTAGCGGGGGGGCAAGAGACCCAGTACTTC.

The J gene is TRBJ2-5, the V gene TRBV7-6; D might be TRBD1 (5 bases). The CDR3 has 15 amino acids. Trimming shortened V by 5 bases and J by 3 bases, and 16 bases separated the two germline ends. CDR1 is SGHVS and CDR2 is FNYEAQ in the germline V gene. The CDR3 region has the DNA TGTGCCAGCAGCCCCAGGGTGAGCCCCGAAGAGACCCAGTACTTC. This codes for CASSPRVSPEETQYF.

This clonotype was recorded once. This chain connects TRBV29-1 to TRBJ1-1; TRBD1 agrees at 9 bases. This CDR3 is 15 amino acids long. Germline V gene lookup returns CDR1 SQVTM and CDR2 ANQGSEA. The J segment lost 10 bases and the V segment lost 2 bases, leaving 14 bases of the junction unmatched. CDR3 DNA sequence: TGCAGCGTTGAACCACCCCCGACAGGGGGTCGAGGAGCTTTCTTT. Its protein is CSVEPPPTGGRGAFF.

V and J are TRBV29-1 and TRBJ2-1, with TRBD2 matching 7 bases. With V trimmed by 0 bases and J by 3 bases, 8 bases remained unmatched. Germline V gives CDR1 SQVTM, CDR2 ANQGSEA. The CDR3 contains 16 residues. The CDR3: CSVEDSHGGGYNEQFF. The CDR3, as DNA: TGCAGCGTTGAAGATTCTCATGGCGGGGGCTACAATGAGCAGTTCTTC.

The CDR3 DNA reads as TGCAGTGCTGGGTACCCCTCCGGGAAGCCCCAGCATTTT. It specifies CSAGYPSGKPQHF. This rearrangement joins TRBV20-1 to TRBJ1-5; no firm D call. Trimming removed 5 bases at V and 8 bases at J, with 16 bases between. The CDR3 spans 13 residues. CDR1 is DFQATT, CDR2 SNEGSKA, per germline (reference sequence).

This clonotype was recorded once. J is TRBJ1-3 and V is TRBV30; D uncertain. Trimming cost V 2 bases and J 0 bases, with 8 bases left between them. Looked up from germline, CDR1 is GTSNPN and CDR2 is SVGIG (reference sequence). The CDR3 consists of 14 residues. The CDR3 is CAWSNTDSGNTIYF. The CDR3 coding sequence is TGTGCCTGGAGTAACACGGACTCTGGAAACACCATATATTTT.

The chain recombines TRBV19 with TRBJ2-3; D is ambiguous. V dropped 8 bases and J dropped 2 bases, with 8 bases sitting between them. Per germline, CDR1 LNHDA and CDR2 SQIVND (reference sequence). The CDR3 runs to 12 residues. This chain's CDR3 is CASGVNTDTQYF. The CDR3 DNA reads TGTGCCAGTGGGGTGAACACAGATACGCAGTATTTT.

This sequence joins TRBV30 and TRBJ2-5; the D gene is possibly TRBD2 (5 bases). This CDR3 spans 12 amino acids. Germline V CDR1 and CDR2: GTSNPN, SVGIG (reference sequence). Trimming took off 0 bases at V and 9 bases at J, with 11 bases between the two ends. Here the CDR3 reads CAWSVRIGAQYF. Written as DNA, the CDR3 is TGTGCCTGGAGTGTTCGTATCGGGGCCCAGTACTTC.

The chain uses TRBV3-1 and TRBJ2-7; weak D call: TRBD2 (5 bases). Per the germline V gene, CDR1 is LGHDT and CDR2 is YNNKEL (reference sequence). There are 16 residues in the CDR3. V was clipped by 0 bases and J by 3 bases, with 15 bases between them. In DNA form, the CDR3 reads TGTGCCAGCAGCCAAGATGTAGGCTCTCGGGGCTACGAGCAGTACTTC. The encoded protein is CASSQDVGSRGYEQYF.

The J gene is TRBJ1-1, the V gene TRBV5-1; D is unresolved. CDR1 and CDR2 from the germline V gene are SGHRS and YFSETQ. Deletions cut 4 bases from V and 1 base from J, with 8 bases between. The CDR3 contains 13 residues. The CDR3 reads CASSRERNTEAFF. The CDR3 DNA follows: TGCGCCAGCAGCCGTGAGAGGAACACTGAAGCTTTCTTT.

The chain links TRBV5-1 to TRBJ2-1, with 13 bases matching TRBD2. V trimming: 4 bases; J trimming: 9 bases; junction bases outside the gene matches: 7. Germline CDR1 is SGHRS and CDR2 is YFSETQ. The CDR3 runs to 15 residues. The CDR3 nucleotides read TGCGCCAGCAGCAAACTAGCGGGGGGGCCGTTTGAGCAGTTCTTC. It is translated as CASSKLAGGPFEQFF.

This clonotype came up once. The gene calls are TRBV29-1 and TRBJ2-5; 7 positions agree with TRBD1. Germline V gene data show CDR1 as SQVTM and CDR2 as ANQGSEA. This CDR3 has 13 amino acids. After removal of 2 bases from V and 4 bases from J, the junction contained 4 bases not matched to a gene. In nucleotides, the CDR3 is TGCAGCGTTGAACGAGCAGGGGGAGAGACCCAGTACTTC. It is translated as CSVERAGGETQYF.